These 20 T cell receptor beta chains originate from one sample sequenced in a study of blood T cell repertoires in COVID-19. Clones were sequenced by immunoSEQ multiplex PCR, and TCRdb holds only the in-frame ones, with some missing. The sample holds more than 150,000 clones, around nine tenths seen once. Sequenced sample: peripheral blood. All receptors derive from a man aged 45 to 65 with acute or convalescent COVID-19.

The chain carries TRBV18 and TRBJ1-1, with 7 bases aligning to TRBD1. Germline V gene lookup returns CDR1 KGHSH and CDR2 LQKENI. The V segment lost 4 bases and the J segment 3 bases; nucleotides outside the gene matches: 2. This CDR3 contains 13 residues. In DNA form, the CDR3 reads TGTGCCAGCTCACTAGACAGGGACACTGAAGCTTTCTTT. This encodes CASSLDRDTEAFF.

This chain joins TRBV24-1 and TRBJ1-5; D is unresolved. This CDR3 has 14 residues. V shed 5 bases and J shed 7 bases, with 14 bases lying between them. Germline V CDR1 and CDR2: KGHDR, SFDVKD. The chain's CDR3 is CATSGRGSGQPQHF. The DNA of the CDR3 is TGTGCCACCAGTGGACGAGGGAGCGGGCAGCCCCAGCATTTT.

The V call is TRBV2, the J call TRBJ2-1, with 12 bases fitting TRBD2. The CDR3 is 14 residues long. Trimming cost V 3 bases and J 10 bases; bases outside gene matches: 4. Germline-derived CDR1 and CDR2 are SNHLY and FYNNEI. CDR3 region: CASSEGLAGLEQFF. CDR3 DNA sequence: TGTGCCAGCAGTGAGGGACTAGCGGGTTTAGAGCAGTTCTTC.

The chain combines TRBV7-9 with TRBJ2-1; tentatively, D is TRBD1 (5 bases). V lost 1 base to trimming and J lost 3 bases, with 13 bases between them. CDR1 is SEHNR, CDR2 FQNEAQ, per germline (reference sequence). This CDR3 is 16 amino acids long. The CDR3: CASSLGGGNYYNEQFF. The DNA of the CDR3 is TGTGCCAGCAGCTTAGGGGGCGGCAACTACTACAATGAGCAGTTCTTC.

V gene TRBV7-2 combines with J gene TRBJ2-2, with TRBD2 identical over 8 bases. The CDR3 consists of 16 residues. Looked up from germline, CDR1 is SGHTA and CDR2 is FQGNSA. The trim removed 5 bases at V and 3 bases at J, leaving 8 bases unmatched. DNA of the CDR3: TGTGCCAGCAGCCCCCGGGGGGGAGCGGACACCGGGGAGCTGTTTTTT. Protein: CASSPRGGADTGELFF.

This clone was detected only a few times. This chain's CDR3 is CASSFGGAGNTIYF. The CDR3 region has the DNA TGTGCCAGCAGTTTCGGGGGAGCTGGAAACACCATATATTTT. The rearrangement uses TRBV28 and TRBJ1-3, with a possible D match to TRBD1 (5 bases). CDR1 MDHEN and CDR2 SYDVKM come from the germline V gene. CDR3 length equals 14 residues. Trimming left V 3 bases short and J 2 bases short, with 8 bases between.

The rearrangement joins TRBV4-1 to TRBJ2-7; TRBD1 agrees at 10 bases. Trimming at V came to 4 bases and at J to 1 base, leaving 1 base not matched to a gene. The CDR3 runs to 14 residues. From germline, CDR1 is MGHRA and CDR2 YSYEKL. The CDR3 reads CASSPGQGSYEQYF. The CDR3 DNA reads TGCGCCAGCAGCCCGGGACAGGGGTCCTACGAGCAGTACTTC.

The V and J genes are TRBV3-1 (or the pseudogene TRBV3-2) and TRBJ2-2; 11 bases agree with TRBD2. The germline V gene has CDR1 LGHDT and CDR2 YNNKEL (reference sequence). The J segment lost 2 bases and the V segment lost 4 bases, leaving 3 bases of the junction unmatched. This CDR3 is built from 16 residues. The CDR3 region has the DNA TGTGCCAGCAGCCGAGGGACTAGCGGTAACACCGGGGAGCTGTTTTTT. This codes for CASSRGTSGNTGELFF.

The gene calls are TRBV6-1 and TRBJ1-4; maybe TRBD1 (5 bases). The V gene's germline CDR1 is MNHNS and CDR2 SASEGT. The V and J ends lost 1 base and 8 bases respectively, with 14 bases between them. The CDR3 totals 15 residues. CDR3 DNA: TGTGCCAGCAGTGAAGGGGGGGGGTCAGGGGAAAAACTGTTTTTT. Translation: CASSEGGGSGEKLFF.

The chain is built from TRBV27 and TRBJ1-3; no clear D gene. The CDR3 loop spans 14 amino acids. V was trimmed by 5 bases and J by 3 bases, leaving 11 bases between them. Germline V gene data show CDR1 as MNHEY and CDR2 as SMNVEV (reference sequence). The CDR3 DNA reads TGTGCCAGCAGTATTACGGGGAGTGGAAACACCATATATTTT. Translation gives CASSITGSGNTIYF.

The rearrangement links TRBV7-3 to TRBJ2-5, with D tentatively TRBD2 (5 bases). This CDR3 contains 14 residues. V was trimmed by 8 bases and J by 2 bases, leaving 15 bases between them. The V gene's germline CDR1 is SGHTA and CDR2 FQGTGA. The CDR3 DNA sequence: TGTGCCAGCTCGGAGGATAGCGAACAAGAGACCCAGTACTTC. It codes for CASSEDSEQETQYF.

The CDR3 DNA sequence: TGTGCCAGCAGTCCCGAGGGAGAAAATTCACCCCTCCACTTT. Translating gives CASSPEGENSPLHF. The chain recombines TRBV2 with TRBJ1-6; no definite D call. Germline CDR1 reads SNHLY; CDR2 reads FYNNEI. V was shortened by 5 bases and J by 7 bases, with 12 bases between the two germline ends. The CDR3 extends over 14 amino acids.

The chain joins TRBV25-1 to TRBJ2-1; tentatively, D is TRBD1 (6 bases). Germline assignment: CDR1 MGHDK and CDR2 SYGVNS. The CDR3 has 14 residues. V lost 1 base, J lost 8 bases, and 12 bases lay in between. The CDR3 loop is CASSESRGSDEQFF. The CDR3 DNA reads TGTGCCAGCAGTGAATCGAGGGGGAGCGATGAGCAGTTCTTC.

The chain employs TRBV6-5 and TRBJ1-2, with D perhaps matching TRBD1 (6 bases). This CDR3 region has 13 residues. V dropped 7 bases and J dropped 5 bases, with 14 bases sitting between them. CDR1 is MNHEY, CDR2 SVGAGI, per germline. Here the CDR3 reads CASNGRGGYGYTF. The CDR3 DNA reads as TGTGCCAGCAACGGCAGGGGTGGATATGGCTACACCTTC.

The CDR3 loop is CASRTGQGLDGSPLHF. The CDR3 bases are TGTGCCAGTAGGACCGGACAGGGTCTAGATGGTTCACCCCTCCACTTT. The chain is built from TRBV19 and TRBJ1-6; the match to TRBD1 covers 8 bases. This CDR3 has 16 residues. From germline, CDR1 is LNHDA and CDR2 SQIVND (reference sequence). The junction had 13 bases not matched to a gene; V was cut back by 6 bases and J by 9 bases.

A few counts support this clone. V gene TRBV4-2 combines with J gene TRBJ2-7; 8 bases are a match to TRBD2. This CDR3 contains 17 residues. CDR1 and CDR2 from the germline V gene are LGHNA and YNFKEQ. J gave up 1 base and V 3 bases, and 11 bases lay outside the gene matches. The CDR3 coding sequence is TGTGCCAGCAGCCAGGCGCTTAGCGGGAAAGGTTCCTACGAGCAGTACTTC. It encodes CASSQALSGKGSYEQYF.

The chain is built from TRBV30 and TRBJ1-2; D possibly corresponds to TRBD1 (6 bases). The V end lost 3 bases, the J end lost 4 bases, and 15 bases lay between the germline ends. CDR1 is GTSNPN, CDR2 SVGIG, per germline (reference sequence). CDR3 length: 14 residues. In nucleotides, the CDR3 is TGTGCCTGGAGCCAACAGGGATCGGGCTATGGCTACACCTTC. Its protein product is CAWSQQGSGYGYTF.

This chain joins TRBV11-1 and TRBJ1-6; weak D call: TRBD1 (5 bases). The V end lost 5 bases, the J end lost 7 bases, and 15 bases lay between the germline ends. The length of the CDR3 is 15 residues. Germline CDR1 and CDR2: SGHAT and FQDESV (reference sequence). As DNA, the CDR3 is TGTGCCAGCAGCCCCCGCACTGGGGCCAATTCACCCCTCCACTTT. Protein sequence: CASSPRTGANSPLHF.

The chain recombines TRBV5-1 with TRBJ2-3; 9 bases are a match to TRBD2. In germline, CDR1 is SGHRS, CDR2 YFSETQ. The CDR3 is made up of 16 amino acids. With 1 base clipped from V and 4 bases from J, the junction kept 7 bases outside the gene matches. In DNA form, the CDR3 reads TGCGCCAGCAGCTTGTTGTCTAGCGGGACGGCAGATACGCAGTATTTT. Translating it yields CASSLLSSGTADTQYF.

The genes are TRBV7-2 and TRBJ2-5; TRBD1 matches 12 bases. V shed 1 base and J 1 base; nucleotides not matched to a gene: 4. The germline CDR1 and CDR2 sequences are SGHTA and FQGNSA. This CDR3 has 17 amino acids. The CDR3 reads CASSLVPGQGAQETQYF. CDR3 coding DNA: TGTGCCAGCAGCTTAGTGCCGGGACAGGGGGCCCAAGAGACCCAGTACTTC.